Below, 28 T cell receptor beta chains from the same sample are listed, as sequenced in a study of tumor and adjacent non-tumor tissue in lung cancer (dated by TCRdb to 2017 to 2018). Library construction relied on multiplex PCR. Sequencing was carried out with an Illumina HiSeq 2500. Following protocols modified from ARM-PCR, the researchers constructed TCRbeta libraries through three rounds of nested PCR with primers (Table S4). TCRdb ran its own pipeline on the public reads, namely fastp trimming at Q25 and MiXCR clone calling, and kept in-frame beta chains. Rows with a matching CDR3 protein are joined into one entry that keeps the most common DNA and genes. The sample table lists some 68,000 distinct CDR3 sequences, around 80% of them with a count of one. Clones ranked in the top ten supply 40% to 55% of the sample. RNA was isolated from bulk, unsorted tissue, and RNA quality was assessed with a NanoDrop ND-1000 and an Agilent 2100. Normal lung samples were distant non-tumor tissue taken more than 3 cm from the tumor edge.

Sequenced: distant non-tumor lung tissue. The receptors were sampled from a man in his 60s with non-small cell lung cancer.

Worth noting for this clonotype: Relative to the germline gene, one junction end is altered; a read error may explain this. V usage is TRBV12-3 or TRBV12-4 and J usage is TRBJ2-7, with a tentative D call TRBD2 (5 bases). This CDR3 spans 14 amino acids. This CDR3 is CTSTFFGSSYEQYF. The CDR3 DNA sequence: TGTACCAGCACTTTTTTTGGGAGCTCCTACGAGCAGTACTTC.

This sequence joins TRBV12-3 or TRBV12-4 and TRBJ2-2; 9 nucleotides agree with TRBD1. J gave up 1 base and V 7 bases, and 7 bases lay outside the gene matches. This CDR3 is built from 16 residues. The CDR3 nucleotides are TGTGCCAGCAAGTCTGGGACAGGGTGGAACACCGGGGAGCTGTTTTTT. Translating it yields CASKSGTGWNTGELFF.

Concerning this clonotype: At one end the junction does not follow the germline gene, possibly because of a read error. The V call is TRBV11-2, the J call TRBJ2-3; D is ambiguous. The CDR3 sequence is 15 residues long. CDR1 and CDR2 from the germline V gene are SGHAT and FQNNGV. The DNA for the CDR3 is TGTGCCAGCAGTTTAGGACCCCCAGAGGACCATACGCAGTATTTT. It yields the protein CASSLGPPEDHTQYF.

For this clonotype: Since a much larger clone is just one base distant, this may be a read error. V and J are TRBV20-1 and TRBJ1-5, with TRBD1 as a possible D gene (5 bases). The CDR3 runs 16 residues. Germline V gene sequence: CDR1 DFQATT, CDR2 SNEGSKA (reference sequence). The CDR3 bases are TGCAATGCTCGGCCGGAAGGGGTAGGATCAGGGCAGCCCCAGCATTTT. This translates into CNARPEGVGSGQPQHF.

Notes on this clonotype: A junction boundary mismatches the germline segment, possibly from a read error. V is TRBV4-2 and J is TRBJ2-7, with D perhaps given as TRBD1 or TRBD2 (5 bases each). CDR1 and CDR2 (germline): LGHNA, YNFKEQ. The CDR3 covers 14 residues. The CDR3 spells CASSPTVCRDEQYF. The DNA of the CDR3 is TGTGCCAGCAGCCCGACAGTGTGTAGGGACGAGCAATACTTC.

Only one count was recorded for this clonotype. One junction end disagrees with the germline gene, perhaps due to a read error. CDR3 protein: CASSWTGRPSEANLLTF. CDR3 nucleotides: TGTGCCAGCAGTTGGACAGGGAGGCCTTCTGAGGCCAACCTCCTGACTTTC. The chain is built from TRBV11-1 and TRBJ2-6; 8 nucleotides match TRBD1. The CDR3 loop spans 17 amino acids. Germline V gene sequence: CDR1 SGHAT, CDR2 FQDESV (reference sequence).

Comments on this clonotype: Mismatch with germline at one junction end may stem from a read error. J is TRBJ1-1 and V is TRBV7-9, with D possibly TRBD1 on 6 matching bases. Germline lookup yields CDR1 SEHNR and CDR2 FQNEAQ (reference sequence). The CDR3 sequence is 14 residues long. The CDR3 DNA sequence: TGTGTCAGCAGCATTCAGGGGCGATGGACTGAAGCTTTCTTT. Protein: CVSSIQGRWTEAFF.

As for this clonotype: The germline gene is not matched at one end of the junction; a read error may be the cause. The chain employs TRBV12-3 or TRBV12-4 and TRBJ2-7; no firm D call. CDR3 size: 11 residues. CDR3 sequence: CDSSLYYEQYF. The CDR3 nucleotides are TGTGACAGCAGTTTATACTACGAGCAGTACTTC.

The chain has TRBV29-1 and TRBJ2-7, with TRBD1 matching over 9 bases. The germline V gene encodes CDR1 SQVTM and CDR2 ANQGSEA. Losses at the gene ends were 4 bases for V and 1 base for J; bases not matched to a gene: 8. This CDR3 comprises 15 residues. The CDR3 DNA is TGCAGCGTTGTTGACAGGGGGGCACAATCCTACGAGCAGTACTTC. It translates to CSVVDRGAQSYEQYF.

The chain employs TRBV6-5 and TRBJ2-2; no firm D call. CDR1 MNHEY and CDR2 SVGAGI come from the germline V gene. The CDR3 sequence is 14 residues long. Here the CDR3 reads CTTRLPADIGELFF. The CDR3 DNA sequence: TGTACCACTCGGCTTCCGGCTGACATCGGGGAGCTGTTTTTT.

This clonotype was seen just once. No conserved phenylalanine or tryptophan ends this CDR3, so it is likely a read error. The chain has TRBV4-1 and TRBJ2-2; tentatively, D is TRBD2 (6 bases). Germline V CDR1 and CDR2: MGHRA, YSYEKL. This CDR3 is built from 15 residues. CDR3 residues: CTSSRDRGGIRELFS. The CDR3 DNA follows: TGCACCAGCAGCCGAGATCGGGGCGGGATAAGGGAGCTGTTTTCT.

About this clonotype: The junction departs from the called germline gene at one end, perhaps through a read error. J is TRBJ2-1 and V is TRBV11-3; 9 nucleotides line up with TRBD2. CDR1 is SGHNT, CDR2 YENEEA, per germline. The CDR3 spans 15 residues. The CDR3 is CASSQEAGGGNEQLF. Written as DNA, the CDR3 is TGTGCCAGTAGCCAAGAAGCGGGAGGTGGCAATGAGCAGCTCTTC.

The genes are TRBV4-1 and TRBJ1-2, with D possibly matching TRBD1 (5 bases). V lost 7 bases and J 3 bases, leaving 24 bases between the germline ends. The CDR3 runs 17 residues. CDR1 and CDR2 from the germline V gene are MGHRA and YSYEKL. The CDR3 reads CASTSSSVGGTDYGYTF. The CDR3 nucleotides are TGCGCCAGCACATCCTCATCCGTGGGAGGGACGGACTATGGCTACACCTTC.

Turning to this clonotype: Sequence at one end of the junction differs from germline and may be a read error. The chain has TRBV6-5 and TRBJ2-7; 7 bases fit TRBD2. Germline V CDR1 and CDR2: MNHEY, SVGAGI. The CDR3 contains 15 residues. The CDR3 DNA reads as TGTGCCAGCAGTTACTTGAGGCGGGAGAAGGCCGAGCTGTACTTC. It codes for CASSYLRREKAELYF.

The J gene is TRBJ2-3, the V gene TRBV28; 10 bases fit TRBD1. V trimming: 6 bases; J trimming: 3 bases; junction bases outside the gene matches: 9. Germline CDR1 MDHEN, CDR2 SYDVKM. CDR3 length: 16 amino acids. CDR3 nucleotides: TGTGCCAGCAGCCCCGGGACAGGGGCTAGGACAGATACGCAGTATTTT. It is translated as CASSPGTGARTDTQYF.

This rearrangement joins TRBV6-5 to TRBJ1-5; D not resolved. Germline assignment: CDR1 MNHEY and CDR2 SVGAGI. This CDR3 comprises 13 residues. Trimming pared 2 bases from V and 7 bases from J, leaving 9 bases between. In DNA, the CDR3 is TGTGCCAGCAGTTACGTGCTAGGGCAGCCCCAGCATTTT. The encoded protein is CASSYVLGQPQHF.

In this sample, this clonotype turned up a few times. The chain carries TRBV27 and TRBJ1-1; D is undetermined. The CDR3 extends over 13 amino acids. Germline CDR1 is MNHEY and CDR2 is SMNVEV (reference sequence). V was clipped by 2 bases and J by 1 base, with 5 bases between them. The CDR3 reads CASSLKRNTEAFF. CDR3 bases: TGTGCCAGCAGTTTAAAAAGGAACACTGAAGCTTTCTTT.

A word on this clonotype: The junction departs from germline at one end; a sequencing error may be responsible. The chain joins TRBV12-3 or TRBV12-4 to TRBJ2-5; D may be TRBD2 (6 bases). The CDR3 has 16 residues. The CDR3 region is CASSLMGGAKGETQNF. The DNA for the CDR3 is TGTGCCAGCAGTTTAATGGGCGGGGCGAAGGGAGAGACCCAGAACTTC.

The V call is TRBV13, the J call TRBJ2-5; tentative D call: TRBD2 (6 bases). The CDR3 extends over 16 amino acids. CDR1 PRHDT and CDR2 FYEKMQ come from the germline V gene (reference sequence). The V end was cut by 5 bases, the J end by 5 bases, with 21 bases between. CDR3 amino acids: CASSLGLTCLEETQYF. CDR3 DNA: TGTGCCAGCAGCCTCGGACTAACGTGTTTAGAGGAGACCCAGTACTTC.

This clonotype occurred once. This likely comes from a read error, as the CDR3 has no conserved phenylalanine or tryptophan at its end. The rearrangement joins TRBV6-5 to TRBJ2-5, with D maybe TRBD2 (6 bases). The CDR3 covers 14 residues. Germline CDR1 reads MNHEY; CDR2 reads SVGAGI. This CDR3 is CGSSQSAEGETQYL. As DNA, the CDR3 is TGTGGCAGCAGCCAATCGGCGGAGGGGGAGACCCAGTACTTA.

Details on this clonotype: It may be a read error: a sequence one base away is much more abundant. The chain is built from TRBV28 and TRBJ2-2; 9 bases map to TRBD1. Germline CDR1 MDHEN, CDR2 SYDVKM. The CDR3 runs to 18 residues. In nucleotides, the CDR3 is TGTGCCAGCACGCCGACAACAGGGGGCCGGACAAACATCGGGGAGCTGTTTTTT. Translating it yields CASTPTTGGRTNIGELFF. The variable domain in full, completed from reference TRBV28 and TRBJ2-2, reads DVKVTQSSRYLVKRTGEKVFLECVQDMDHENMFWYRQDPGLGLRLIYFSYDVKMKEKGDIPEGYSVSREKKERFSLILESASTNQTSMYLCASTPTTGGRTNIGELFFGEGSRLTVL.

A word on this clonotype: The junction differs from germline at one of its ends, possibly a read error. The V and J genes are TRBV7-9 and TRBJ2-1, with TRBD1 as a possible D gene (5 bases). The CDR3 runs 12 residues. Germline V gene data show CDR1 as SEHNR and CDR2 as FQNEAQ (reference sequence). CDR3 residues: CASNLGVDEQFF. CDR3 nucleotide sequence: TGTGCCAGCAACTTAGGGGTGGATGAGCAGTTCTTC.

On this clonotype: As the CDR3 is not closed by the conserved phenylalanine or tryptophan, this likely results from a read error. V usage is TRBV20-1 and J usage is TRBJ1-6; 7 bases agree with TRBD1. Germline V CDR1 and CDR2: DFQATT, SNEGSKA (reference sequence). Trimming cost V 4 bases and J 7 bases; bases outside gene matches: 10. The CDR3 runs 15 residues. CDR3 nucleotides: TGCAGTGCTATAGGCTTTGACAGGGTCAATTCACCCCTCCACTCT. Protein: CSAIGFDRVNSPLHS.

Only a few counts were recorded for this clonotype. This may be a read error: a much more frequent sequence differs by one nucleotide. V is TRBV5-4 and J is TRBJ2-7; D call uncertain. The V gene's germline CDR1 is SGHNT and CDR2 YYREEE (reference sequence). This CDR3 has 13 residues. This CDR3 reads CTSSLELGHEQYF. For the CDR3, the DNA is TGTACCAGCAGCTTGGAGCTAGGCCACGAGCAGTACTTC.

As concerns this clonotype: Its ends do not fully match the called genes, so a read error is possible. CDR3 DNA: TGCATCAGCTCCGACACATACAATGAACAGTTCTTC. It is translated as CISSDTYNEQFF. The chain combines TRBV4-1 with TRBJ2-1; unclear D gene. The CDR3 extends over 12 amino acids. CDR1 is MGHRA and CDR2 is YSYEKL in the germline V gene.

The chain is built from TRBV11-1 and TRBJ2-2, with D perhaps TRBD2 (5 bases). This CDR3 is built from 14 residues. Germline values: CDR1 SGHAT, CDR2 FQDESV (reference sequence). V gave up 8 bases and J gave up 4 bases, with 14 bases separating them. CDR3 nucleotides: TGTGCCAGCGACTATATTACTGGCACCGGGGAGCTGTTTTTT. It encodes CASDYITGTGELFF.

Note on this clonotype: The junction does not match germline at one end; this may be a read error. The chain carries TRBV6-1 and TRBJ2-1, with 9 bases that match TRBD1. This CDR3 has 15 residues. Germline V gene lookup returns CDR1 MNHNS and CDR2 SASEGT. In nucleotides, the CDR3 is TGTGCCTGCAGTGAAGTTTGGGACAGGGACAATGAGCAGTTCTTC. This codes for CACSEVWDRDNEQFF.

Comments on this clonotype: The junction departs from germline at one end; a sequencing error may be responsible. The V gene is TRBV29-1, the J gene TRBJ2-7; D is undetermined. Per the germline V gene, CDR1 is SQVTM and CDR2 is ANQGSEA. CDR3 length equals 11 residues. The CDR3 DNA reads TGCAACGTTGAAATGGGATACAAGCAGTACTTC. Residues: CNVEMGYKQYF.